The 13 T cell receptor beta chains given below trace back to one sample, sequenced in a study of cytomegalovirus exposure and HLA in healthy donors. Vbeta (60) and Jbeta (13) primers were used in the PCR. Assay: immunoSEQ multiplex PCR; the TCRdb copy retains only in-frame clones and omits some. The sample consists of about 160,000 clones, nearly 80% of them appearing once. The source material was PBMCs. All receptors come from a woman between 40 and 55 years old in good health and CMV-seronegative.

Of note for this clone: At one end the junction does not follow the germline gene, possibly because of a read error. The chain joins TRBV5-4 to TRBJ1-2; D remains ambiguous. This CDR3 is built from 11 residues. Germline lookup yields CDR1 SGHNT and CDR2 YYREEE (reference sequence). The DNA of the CDR3 is TGTGCCAGCCTTCAAGGTCGCGCGGCCATTTTC. Amino acid sequence: CASLQGRAAIF.

The chain couples TRBV2 to TRBJ1-5; weak D call: TRBD1 (6 bases). CDR3 length equals 20 residues. The germline V and J ends were trimmed by 2 bases and 2 bases, with 25 bases remaining between them. The germline gives CDR1 SNHLY, CDR2 FYNNEI. The CDR3 region is CASSESFALGAKTGNQPQHF. The CDR3, as DNA: TGTGCCAGCAGTGAAAGTTTCGCTCTGGGGGCTAAGACGGGCAATCAGCCCCAGCATTTT.

The chain couples TRBV6-5 to TRBJ1-1; TRBD1 aligns across 7 bases. CDR3 length: 14 residues. Germline trimming cut 0 bases from V and 9 bases from J; bases unmatched to any gene: 7. The germline CDR1 and CDR2 sequences are MNHEY and SVGAGI. CDR3 DNA: TGTGCCAGCAGTTACTCGAAACAGGGGATTCAAGCTTTCTTT. Amino acid sequence: CASSYSKQGIQAFF.

Concerning this clone: A junction boundary mismatches the germline segment, possibly from a read error. The chain uses TRBV28 and TRBJ1-5, with a possible D match to TRBD1 (6 bases). CDR1 is MDHEN and CDR2 is SYDVKM in the germline V gene. This CDR3 has 12 residues. CDR3 bases: TGTGCCAGCAGTTTACGTGGACAGCCTCAGCATTTT. Translated, it gives CASSLRGQPQHF.

The chain recombines TRBV6-5 with TRBJ2-7; unclear D gene. V was clipped by 0 bases and J by 4 bases, with 7 bases between them. The CDR3 totals 13 residues. CDR1 is MNHEY and CDR2 is SVGAGI in the germline V gene. CDR3 region: CASSYSTQYEQYF. Here the CDR3 DNA reads TGTGCCAGCAGTTACTCGACTCAATACGAGCAGTACTTC.

The rearrangement links TRBV6-5 to TRBJ2-5; D is possibly TRBD2 (5 bases). Germline V CDR1 and CDR2: MNHEY, SVGAGI. CDR3 size: 12 residues. Trimming took off 8 bases at V and 3 bases at J, with 10 bases between the two ends. The CDR3 loop reads CASRGAEETQYF. CDR3 sequence (DNA): TGTGCCAGCCGGGGAGCGGAAGAGACCCAGTACTTC.

This sequence joins TRBV6-1 and TRBJ1-2, with 8 bases matching TRBD1. J was trimmed by 2 bases and V by 3 bases; bases with no gene match: 5. The CDR3 extends over 15 amino acids. CDR1 and CDR2 (germline): MNHNS, SASEGT. CDR3 bases: TGTGCCAGCAGTGACCCGCGGACAGGGAACTATGGCTACACCTTC. Protein product: CASSDPRTGNYGYTF.

The chain carries TRBV15 and TRBJ1-1; D is perhaps TRBD1 (5 bases). The V end was cut by 0 bases, the J end by 2 bases, with 13 bases between. The CDR3 sequence is 16 residues long. Germline CDR1 reads LNHNV; CDR2 reads YYDKDF (reference sequence). DNA for the CDR3: TGTGCCACCAGCAGAGAGTTGGGGGGGATCAACACTGAAGCTTTCTTT. It translates to CATSRELGGINTEAFF.

The J gene is TRBJ2-7, the V gene TRBV7-8; 10 bases are a match to TRBD2. Trimming removed 5 bases from V and 1 base from J; junction bases left unmatched: 5. This CDR3 spans 15 amino acids. The V gene's germline CDR1 is SGHVS and CDR2 FQNEAQ. The CDR3 coding sequence is TGTGCCAGCAGCGCCCTAGCGGGGGAATCCTACGAGCAGTACTTC. Amino acid sequence: CASSALAGESYEQYF.

This rearrangement joins TRBV29-1 to TRBJ2-5; D is perhaps TRBD2 (6 bases). Germline CDR1 and CDR2: SQVTM and ANQGSEA. The CDR3 extends over 12 amino acids. Trimming removed 6 bases at V and 5 bases at J, with 13 bases between. In nucleotides, the CDR3 is TGCAGCGTGACCGCGGGGCTCGAGACCCAGTACTTC. This gives the protein CSVTAGLETQYF.

V and J are TRBV18 and TRBJ2-7; 9 nucleotides match TRBD1. Germline CDR1 is KGHSH and CDR2 is LQKENI. This CDR3 has 15 residues. V shed 4 bases and J 3 bases; nucleotides not matched to a gene: 7. For the CDR3, the DNA is TGTGCCAGCTCACTGGCGGACAGGGGCCACTACGAGCAGTACTTC. Its protein product is CASSLADRGHYEQYF.

V is TRBV14 and J is TRBJ1-2; perhaps TRBD1 as D (5 bases). V lost 1 base to trimming and J lost 4 bases, with 7 bases between them. The CDR3 is made up of 13 amino acids. The germline CDR1 and CDR2 sequences are SGHDN and FVKESK. This CDR3 reads CASSQGQGYGYTF. The CDR3 coding sequence is TGTGCCAGCAGCCAAGGTCAGGGCTATGGCTACACCTTC.

The J gene is TRBJ2-6, the V gene TRBV5-5; tentative D call: TRBD2 (5 bases). The CDR3 length is 16 residues. Trimming removed 4 bases from V and 0 bases from J, with 11 bases in between. Germline lookup yields CDR1 SGHKS and CDR2 YYEKEE (reference sequence). The chain's CDR3 is CASSPGLSSGANVLTF. The CDR3 DNA reads TGTGCCAGCAGCCCCGGACTGAGCTCTGGGGCCAACGTCCTGACTTTC.